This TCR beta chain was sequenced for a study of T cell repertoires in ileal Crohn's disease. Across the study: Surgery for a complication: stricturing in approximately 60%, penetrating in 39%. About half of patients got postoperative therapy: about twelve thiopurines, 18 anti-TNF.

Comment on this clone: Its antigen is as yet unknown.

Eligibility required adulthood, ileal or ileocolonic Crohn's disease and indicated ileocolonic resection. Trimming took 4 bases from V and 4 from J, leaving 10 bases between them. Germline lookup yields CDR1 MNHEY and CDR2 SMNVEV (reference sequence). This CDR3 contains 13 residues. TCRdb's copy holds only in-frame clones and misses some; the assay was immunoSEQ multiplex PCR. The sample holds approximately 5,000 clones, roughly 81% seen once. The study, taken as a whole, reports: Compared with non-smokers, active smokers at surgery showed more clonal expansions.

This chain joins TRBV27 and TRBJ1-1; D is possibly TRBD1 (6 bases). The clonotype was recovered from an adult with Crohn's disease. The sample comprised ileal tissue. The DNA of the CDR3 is TGTGCCAGCAGTTACTTCAGGGGCACTGAAGCTTTCTTT. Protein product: CASSYFRGTEAFF.